Below are 20 T cell receptor beta chains sequenced from a single sample in a study of cytomegalovirus exposure and HLA in healthy donors. The PCR employed 60 Vbeta primers together with 13 Jbeta primers. The assay was immunoSEQ multiplex PCR, and TCRdb's table has in-frame clones only and misses some. This sample has 100,000 to 150,000 clones, with 74% found just once. The sequencing input was PBMCs. Receptors originate from a man aged 40-50 years in good health and CMV-seropositive.

The V gene is TRBV7-9, the J gene TRBJ2-7; 7 bases align to TRBD1. The CDR3 runs to 17 residues. J gave up 6 bases and V 5 bases, and 19 bases lay outside the gene matches. The germline V gene encodes CDR1 SEHNR and CDR2 FQNEAQ (reference sequence). The CDR3 nucleotides read TGTGCCAGCAGCCTCGACAGGGAGTTAAGTATTCGGGGCGAGCAGTACTTC. Its protein product is CASSLDRELSIRGEQYF.

In its sample, this clone was seen a few times. The chain has TRBV27 and TRBJ2-7; D is perhaps TRBD2 (7 bases). This CDR3 region has 15 residues. Trimming took 2 bases from V and 6 from J, leaving 17 bases between them. Germline V gene sequence: CDR1 MNHEY, CDR2 SMNVEV (reference sequence). The CDR3 DNA sequence: TGTGCCAGCAGTTTAAGAGGGGGGAGGGCCGGCGAGCAGTACTTC. This translates into CASSLRGGRAGEQYF.

The V call is TRBV19, the J call TRBJ1-5, with D possibly being TRBD1 (6 bases). Germline values: CDR1 LNHDA, CDR2 SQIVND (reference sequence). V was shortened by 3 bases and J by 4 bases, with 10 bases between the two germline ends. The length of the CDR3 is 14 residues. The CDR3 loop is CASSIWQGNQPQHF. The CDR3 DNA reads as TGTGCCAGTAGTATCTGGCAGGGGAATCAGCCCCAGCATTTT.

This clone was picked up one time. V gene TRBV28 combines with J gene TRBJ2-7; the match to TRBD1 covers 12 bases. V lost 5 bases to trimming and J lost 6 bases; unmatched junction nucleotides: 8. This CDR3 is 15 amino acids long. Germline V CDR1 and CDR2: MDHEN, SYDVKM. Here the CDR3 reads CASSPTGTGGGEQYF. For the CDR3, the DNA is TGTGCCAGCAGTCCTACCGGGACAGGGGGCGGCGAGCAGTACTTC.

The rearrangement joins TRBV5-1 to TRBJ2-5; a weak D match, TRBD1 (5 bases). Germline V CDR1 and CDR2: SGHRS, YFSETQ. The length of the CDR3 is 14 residues. The ends were cut back, 4 bases at V and 1 base at J, with 11 bases in the middle. The CDR3 coding sequence is TGCGCCAGCAGCCTAACAGGATTCCAAGAGACCCAGTACTTC. Translating gives CASSLTGFQETQYF.

This clone has just a few counts. The rearrangement joins TRBV6-5 to TRBJ1-1; 10 nucleotides match TRBD1. The CDR3 runs to 15 residues. Germline-derived CDR1 and CDR2 are MNHEY and SVGAGI. After removal of 4 bases from V and 4 bases from J, the junction contained 6 bases not matched to a gene. CDR3 nucleotides: TGTGCCAGCAGTTTCGGGGACAGGGGATTCACTGAAGCTTTCTTT. Protein sequence: CASSFGDRGFTEAFF.

This clone was recorded once. V is TRBV6-4 and J is TRBJ1-2; D not certain. V was cut by 0 bases and J by 2 bases, with 16 bases left in between. CDR1 is MRHNA, CDR2 SNTAGT, per germline. CDR3 length: 17 amino acids. This chain's CDR3 is CASSDSPRASGNYGYTF. In DNA, the CDR3 is TGTGCCAGCAGTGACTCTCCGCGGGCCTCGGGGAACTATGGCTACACCTTC.

The gene calls are TRBV9 and TRBJ2-7, with a tentative D call TRBD1 (5 bases). The CDR3 has 14 amino acids. V was trimmed by 4 bases and J by 2 bases, leaving 13 bases between them. The germline V gene encodes CDR1 SGDLS and CDR2 YYNGEE. CDR3 loop: CASSFSQGTYEQYF. The CDR3 DNA is TGTGCCAGCAGCTTTTCCCAGGGTACCTACGAGCAGTACTTC.

The genes are TRBV19 and TRBJ1-1, with 7 bases fitting TRBD1. CDR3 size: 13 residues. Germline-derived CDR1 and CDR2 are LNHDA and SQIVND (reference sequence). V gave up 4 bases and J gave up 6 bases; unmatched junction bases: 5. The chain's CDR3 is CASSSTGDAEAFF. The DNA of the CDR3 is TGTGCCAGTAGTAGTACAGGGGATGCTGAAGCTTTCTTT.

The chain joins TRBV29-1 to TRBJ2-5; D is ambiguous. The CDR3 contains 10 residues. CDR1 and CDR2 (germline): SQVTM, ANQGSEA. Trimming left V 5 bases short and J 3 bases short, with 4 bases between. The CDR3, as DNA: TGCAGCGTTTCAGAAGAGACCCAGTACTTC. Protein sequence: CSVSEETQYF.

This clone was seen only a few times. The V and J genes are TRBV27 and TRBJ2-1; 7 positions agree with TRBD2. V dropped 3 bases and J dropped 1; count of bases not matched to a gene: 0. The CDR3 runs 14 residues. CDR1 MNHEY and CDR2 SMNVEV come from the germline V gene (reference sequence). Here the CDR3 DNA reads TGTGCCAGCAGTTTGGGGGGGTCCTACAATGAGCAGTTCTTC. Its translation: CASSLGGSYNEQFF.

The rearrangement links TRBV4-1 to TRBJ2-7; TRBD2 is a possible D gene (5 bases). In germline, CDR1 is MGHRA, CDR2 YSYEKL. This CDR3 has 16 amino acids. Trimming took off 1 base at V and 4 bases at J, with 17 bases between the two ends. As DNA, the CDR3 is TGCGCCAGCAGCCAAGTTGCGACACGGAGGAATTACGAGCAGTACTTC. This sequence encodes CASSQVATRRNYEQYF.

The rearrangement joins TRBV19 to TRBJ1-4; D uncertain. The CDR3 runs 16 residues. Germline V lookup: CDR1 LNHDA, CDR2 SQIVND (reference sequence). Trimming pared 4 bases from V and 8 bases from J, leaving 20 bases between. Here the CDR3 DNA reads TGTGCCAGTAGTACCCAGTTATATCAGACTGGGGAAAAACTGTTTTTT. It translates to CASSTQLYQTGEKLFF. Based on the CDR3 plus reference TRBV19 and TRBJ1-4, the full variable domain is DGGITQSPKYLFRKEGQNVTLSCEQNLNHDAMYWYRQDPGQGLRLIYYSQIVNDFQKGDIAEGYSVSREKKESFPLTVTSAQKNPTAFYLCASSTQLYQTGEKLFFGSGTQLSVL.

This clone was found a few times. This chain links TRBV11-3 with TRBJ2-2; weak D call: TRBD1 (5 bases). The CDR3 contains 13 residues. CDR1 is SGHNT and CDR2 is YENEEA in the germline V gene. Trimming took 4 bases from V and 6 from J, leaving 9 bases between them. The CDR3 nucleotides read TGTGCCAGCAGCTCAGGGTTGGCCGGGGAGCTGTTTTTT. Protein product: CASSSGLAGELFF.

This clone has a handful of counts. This chain uses TRBV28 with TRBJ1-5; tentatively, D is TRBD1 (6 bases). This CDR3 is 15 amino acids long. V lost 5 bases, J lost 3 bases, and 14 bases lay in between. Looked up from germline, CDR1 is MDHEN and CDR2 is SYDVKM. The CDR3 region is CASSPQGFNNQPQHF. The CDR3 region has the DNA TGTGCCAGCAGTCCGCAGGGGTTTAACAATCAGCCCCAGCATTTT.

The chain employs TRBV29-1 and TRBJ2-5; no clear D. Germline V gives CDR1 SQVTM, CDR2 ANQGSEA. CDR3 length: 12 residues. Trimming shortened V by 8 bases and J by 4 bases, and 14 bases separated the two germline ends. The CDR3 bases are TGCAGCTCTGGAGAAGCACCAGAGACCCAGTACTTC. The encoded protein is CSSGEAPETQYF.

This chain joins TRBV6-6 and TRBJ1-4; D not resolved. CDR1 is MNHNY, CDR2 SVGAGI, per germline (reference sequence). The CDR3 runs to 11 residues. Trimming left V 6 bases short and J 8 bases short, with 7 bases between. CDR3 nucleotide sequence: TGTGCCAGCAGCCTTTTGGAAAAACTGTTTTTT. This codes for CASSLLEKLFF.

This clone was counted only a few times. The chain joins TRBV5-1 to TRBJ2-2, with TRBD1 matching over 7 bases. The J segment lost 3 bases and the V segment lost 7 bases, leaving 12 bases of the junction unmatched. The CDR3 consists of 16 residues. The germline V gene has CDR1 SGHRS and CDR2 YFSETQ. The CDR3 coding sequence is TGCGCCAGCCTGGACCCCCGGGACAGAGACACCGGGGAGCTGTTTTTT. Translated: CASLDPRDRDTGELFF.

The V call is TRBV7-9, the J call TRBJ1-1; a weak D match, TRBD1 (5 bases). The CDR3 contains 14 residues. The germline V and J ends were trimmed by 1 base and 5 bases, with 11 bases remaining between them. Germline V gene sequence: CDR1 SEHNR, CDR2 FQNEAQ (reference sequence). The CDR3 sequence: CASSLEAGGTEAFF. In DNA, the CDR3 is TGTGCCAGCAGCTTAGAGGCGGGGGGGACTGAAGCTTTCTTT.

This clone has just a few counts. The V call is TRBV6-1, the J call TRBJ2-7; 8 bases agree with TRBD2. Germline trimming cut 11 bases from V and 1 base from J; bases unmatched to any gene: 7. This CDR3 contains 13 residues. CDR1 is MNHNS and CDR2 is SASEGT in the germline V gene. The CDR3 here is CASQLAASYEQYF. The CDR3 DNA sequence: TGTGCCTCCCAACTAGCGGCATCCTACGAGCAGTACTTC.